Below, 27 T cell receptor beta chains from the same sample are listed, as sequenced in a study of blood T cell repertoires in COVID-19. Repertoires were generated with immunoSEQ multiplex PCR, while TCRdb's copy carries only in-frame clones and drops some. The sample consists of 30,000 to 35,000 clones, over 90% of them appearing once. Source material: peripheral blood. Source of these receptors: a human donor in a cohort sampled during active COVID-19.

The rearrangement joins TRBV2 to TRBJ1-5; a possible D gene is TRBD1 (5 bases). V lost 3 bases, J lost 4 bases, and 7 bases lay in between. From germline, CDR1 is SNHLY and CDR2 FYNNEI. The CDR3 length is 13 residues. The CDR3 loop reads CASSDRGNQPQHF. CDR3 DNA: TGTGCCAGCAGTGATAGGGGTAATCAGCCCCAGCATTTT.

The chain joins TRBV19 to TRBJ1-1; D gene unclear. The CDR3 spans 15 residues. Per germline, CDR1 LNHDA and CDR2 SQIVND (reference sequence). The V and J ends lost 5 bases and 2 bases respectively, with 15 bases between them. The CDR3 loop is CASSPQTSTNTEAFF. Here the CDR3 DNA reads TGTGCCAGTAGTCCCCAAACTTCAACCAACACTGAAGCTTTCTTT.

This chain joins TRBV28 and TRBJ2-1; TRBD2 matches 7 bases. Germline CDR1 MDHEN, CDR2 SYDVKM. Losses at the gene ends were 7 bases for V and 0 bases for J; bases not matched to a gene: 6. The CDR3 totals 15 residues. The CDR3 DNA sequence: TGTGCCAGCAAACGGACTAGTGGCTCCTACAATGAGCAGTTCTTC. It specifies CASKRTSGSYNEQFF.

This chain uses TRBV20-1 with TRBJ2-7, with a weak D call TRBD1 (6 bases). Germline CDR1 is DFQATT and CDR2 is SNEGSKA (reference sequence). The CDR3 has 15 residues. The V end lost 3 bases, the J end lost 7 bases, and 22 bases lay between the germline ends. DNA of the CDR3: TGCAGTGCTAGTACAGGGTCGATCGGACTCTCGGAGCAGTACTTC. It is translated as CSASTGSIGLSEQYF.

The chain links TRBV11-2 to TRBJ1-3; D not certain. V shed 4 bases and J shed 0 bases, with 13 bases lying between them. The CDR3 consists of 16 residues. Germline values: CDR1 SGHAT, CDR2 FQNNGV. CDR3 nucleotides: TGTGCCAGCAGCTCGAGCCGAGGGCCCTCTGGAAACACCATATATTTT. This codes for CASSSSRGPSGNTIYF.

The chain uses TRBV29-1 and TRBJ2-5; 7 bases map to TRBD1. The CDR3 extends over 14 amino acids. With 7 bases clipped from V and 7 bases from J, the junction kept 15 bases outside the gene matches. Germline V gives CDR1 SQVTM, CDR2 ANQGSEA. The CDR3 here is CSAFDGTGDGTQYF. In DNA, the CDR3 is TGCAGCGCATTTGACGGAACAGGGGATGGGACCCAGTACTTC.

The V gene is TRBV11-1, the J gene TRBJ2-7; D possibly corresponds to TRBD2 (6 bases). The V end lost 8 bases, the J end lost 6 bases, and 14 bases lay between the germline ends. CDR1 is SGHAT, CDR2 FQDESV, per germline (reference sequence). CDR3 size: 12 residues. For the CDR3, the DNA is TGTGCCAGCCTAAACGGGGGAAGCGAGCAGTACTTC. It encodes CASLNGGSEQYF.

This chain links TRBV19 with TRBJ1-3; D uncertain. Germline values: CDR1 LNHDA, CDR2 SQIVND (reference sequence). The germline V and J ends were trimmed by 5 bases and 2 bases, with 10 bases remaining between them. This CDR3 is 14 amino acids long. The CDR3 region is CASSPGTPGNTIYF. Written as DNA, the CDR3 is TGTGCCAGTAGTCCAGGTACACCTGGAAACACCATATATTTT.

This clone was seen more than once but under ten times. This chain joins TRBV2 and TRBJ1-5; 7 bases align to TRBD1. The CDR3 spans 13 residues. Per germline, CDR1 SNHLY and CDR2 FYNNEI. Germline trimming cut 7 bases from V and 5 bases from J; bases unmatched to any gene: 5. The chain's CDR3 is CASTQGVDQPQHF. CDR3 bases: TGTGCCAGCACCCAGGGGGTCGATCAGCCCCAGCATTTT.

This chain joins TRBV28 and TRBJ1-3, with D possibly being TRBD1 (5 bases). V lost 4 bases to trimming and J lost 4 bases, with 14 bases between them. The CDR3 is 15 residues long. Per germline, CDR1 MDHEN and CDR2 SYDVKM. The CDR3 loop is CASSSAGQGGNTIYF. The CDR3 DNA follows: TGTGCCAGCAGTTCCGCCGGGCAGGGAGGAAACACCATATATTTT.

This chain uses TRBV9 with TRBJ2-1, with 7 bases matching TRBD2. CDR1 is SGDLS and CDR2 is YYNGEE in the germline V gene. The CDR3 runs 15 residues. The junction had 4 bases not matched to a gene; V was cut back by 4 bases and J by 0 bases. The CDR3 loop is CASSPGGGSYNEQFF. The CDR3 DNA sequence: TGTGCCAGCAGCCCTGGCGGGGGCTCCTACAATGAGCAGTTCTTC.

This chain links TRBV19 with TRBJ2-7; D is ambiguous. This CDR3 is 15 amino acids long. Germline lookup yields CDR1 LNHDA and CDR2 SQIVND (reference sequence). Trimming left V 5 bases short and J 1 base short, with 15 bases between. The CDR3 spells CASSFKAVSSYEQYF. The CDR3 DNA is TGTGCCAGTAGTTTTAAGGCGGTTTCATCCTACGAGCAGTACTTC.

V usage is TRBV6-5 and J usage is TRBJ2-5; TRBD1 might be the D (5 bases). The CDR3 extends over 14 amino acids. Germline-derived CDR1 and CDR2 are MNHEY and SVGAGI. The V and J ends lost 2 bases and 0 bases respectively, with 7 bases between them. The chain's CDR3 is CASSYNRYQETQYF. CDR3 DNA: TGTGCCAGCAGTTACAACAGGTACCAAGAGACCCAGTACTTC.

The CDR3 DNA is TGTGCCAGCAGTGGCCCGGGATCAGAATTCGCACCCCTCCACTTT. It translates to CASSGPGSEFAPLHF. The chain has TRBV25-1 and TRBJ1-6; no definite D call. The germline gives CDR1 MGHDK, CDR2 SYGVNS. Deletions cut 4 bases from V and 11 bases from J, with 18 bases between. The CDR3 has 15 amino acids. The whole variable domain, filled in from reference TRBV25-1 and TRBJ1-6, reads EADIYQTPRYLVIGTGKKITLECSQTMGHDKMYWYQQDPGMELHLIHYSYGVNSTEKGDLSSESTVSRIRTEHFPLTLESARPSHTSQYLCASSGPGSEFAPLHFGNGTRLTVT.

This clone has more than one count but fewer than ten. The rearrangement uses TRBV6-5 and TRBJ2-7; 10 bases fit TRBD1. The germline V gene encodes CDR1 MNHEY and CDR2 SVGAGI. The CDR3 length is 13 residues. The J segment lost 4 bases and the V segment lost 6 bases, leaving 3 bases of the junction unmatched. CDR3 in DNA: TGTGCCAGCAGCCGGGACAGGGGATACGAGCAGTACTTC. It codes for CASSRDRGYEQYF.

The chain is built from TRBV28 and TRBJ2-4; D perhaps matches TRBD1 (6 bases). CDR1 MDHEN and CDR2 SYDVKM come from the germline V gene. The CDR3 extends over 15 amino acids. V lost 3 bases to trimming and J lost 8 bases, with 17 bases between them. The chain's CDR3 is CASSFGGRVFDIQYF. The CDR3 DNA follows: TGTGCCAGCAGTTTTGGGGGCAGGGTATTTGACATTCAGTACTTC.

V usage is TRBV5-6 and J usage is TRBJ2-4; the D gene is possibly TRBD2 (5 bases). The V gene's germline CDR1 is SGHDT and CDR2 YYEEEE. CDR3 length: 16 amino acids. Trimming left V 4 bases short and J 0 bases short, with 14 bases between. CDR3 residues: CASSDRRGLAKNIQYF. The CDR3 DNA is TGTGCCAGCAGCGACCGACGGGGTTTAGCCAAAAACATTCAGTACTTC. Combining the CDR3 with reference TRBV5-6 and TRBJ2-4 gives the whole variable domain DAGVTQSPTHLIKTRGQQVTLRCSPKSGHDTVSWYQQALGQGPQFIFQYYEEEERQRGNFPDRFSGHQFPNYSSELNVNALLLGDSALYLCASSDRRGLAKNIQYFGAGTRLSVL.

The rearrangement uses TRBV6-6 and TRBJ2-1; D possibly corresponds to TRBD2 (6 bases). This CDR3 has 13 amino acids. Trimming cost V 6 bases and J 2 bases, with 8 bases left between them. Germline CDR1 and CDR2: MNHNY and SVGAGI (reference sequence). In DNA form, the CDR3 reads TGTGCCAGCAGGCGGGACCCCTACAATGAGCAGTTCTTC. Protein sequence: CASRRDPYNEQFF.

The V gene is TRBV4-2, the J gene TRBJ2-6; 11 positions match TRBD2. V shed 0 bases, J shed 0 bases, and the junction held 10 bases outside the gene matches. In germline, CDR1 is LGHNA, CDR2 YNFKEQ. CDR3 size: 21 residues. CDR3 region: CASSQEGEPGLAVSGANVLTF. In nucleotides, the CDR3 is TGTGCCAGCAGCCAAGAGGGAGAACCGGGACTAGCGGTCTCTGGGGCCAACGTCCTGACTTTC.

The chain links TRBV11-2 to TRBJ2-1; 8 positions match TRBD2. CDR1 and CDR2 (germline): SGHAT, FQNNGV. The length of the CDR3 is 17 residues. The V and J ends lost 3 bases and 4 bases, in that order; junction bases with no gene match: 11. This CDR3 reads CASSFRVGRGIYNEQFF. The CDR3 coding sequence is TGTGCCAGCAGCTTTCGGGTCGGGAGGGGGATTTACAATGAGCAGTTCTTC. The full variable domain, rest sourced from reference TRBV11-2 and TRBJ2-1, is EAGVAQSPRYKIIEKRQSVAFWCNPISGHATLYWYQQILGQGPKLLIQFQNNGVVDDSQLPKDRFSAERLKGVDSTLKIQPAKLEDSAVYLCASSFRVGRGIYNEQFFGPGTRLTVL.

This chain uses TRBV11-2 with TRBJ1-2; D ambiguous. With 8 bases removed from V and 5 bases from J, the gap between germline ends came to 21 bases. The CDR3 has 15 amino acids. Germline CDR1 and CDR2: SGHAT and FQNNGV. For the CDR3, the DNA is TGTGCCAGCTCCCTAGTTAGAACCGGGTCTTATGGCTACACCTTC. The encoded protein is CASSLVRTGSYGYTF. Filled out from reference TRBV11-2 and TRBJ1-2, the complete variable domain reads EAGVAQSPRYKIIEKRQSVAFWCNPISGHATLYWYQQILGQGPKLLIQFQNNGVVDDSQLPKDRFSAERLKGVDSTLKIQPAKLEDSAVYLCASSLVRTGSYGYTFGSGTRLTVV.

As to this clone: One junction end disagrees with the germline gene, perhaps due to a read error. The V and J genes are TRBV2 and TRBJ2-7, with 9 bases lining up with TRBD2. There are 14 residues in the CDR3. Germline loops: CDR1 SNHLY, CDR2 FYNNEI. The CDR3 DNA follows: TGTGCCAGCTTACCCGGGACTAGCTCCGACGAGCAGTACTTC. Protein: CASLPGTSSDEQYF.

The chain links TRBV28 to TRBJ2-2; D is possibly TRBD1 (6 bases). V shed 7 bases and J shed 4 bases, with 13 bases lying between them. CDR1 is MDHEN and CDR2 is SYDVKM in the germline V gene. This CDR3 is built from 14 residues. The CDR3 reads CASKQGSVTGELFF. The CDR3 DNA reads TGTGCCAGCAAGCAGGGGTCGGTCACCGGGGAGCTGTTTTTT.

The chain uses TRBV5-1 and TRBJ1-2; a weak D match, TRBD1 (5 bases). Germline V gene data show CDR1 as SGHRS and CDR2 as YFSETQ. Trimming cost V 0 bases and J 7 bases, with 13 bases left between them. The CDR3 is 14 residues long. CDR3 nucleotides: TGCGCCAGCAGCTTGGCTTCAGGGTGGTCTGGCTACACCTTC. It codes for CASSLASGWSGYTF.

V is TRBV10-2 and J is TRBJ2-7; no reliable D call. Trimming shortened V by 3 bases and J by 3 bases, and 3 bases separated the two germline ends. This CDR3 contains 11 residues. The germline V gene has CDR1 WSHSY and CDR2 SAAADI. The CDR3 loop is CASSDYYEQYF. The CDR3 DNA reads TGCGCCAGCAGTGACTACTACGAGCAGTACTTC.

The rearrangement links TRBV27 to TRBJ1-1, with D possibly being TRBD1 (6 bases). Germline V gene lookup returns CDR1 MNHEY and CDR2 SMNVEV (reference sequence). The germline V and J ends were trimmed by 7 bases and 5 bases, with 14 bases remaining between them. The CDR3 is made up of 13 amino acids. The DNA of the CDR3 is TGTGCCAGCACCCTTAGGGGGGGAACTGAAGCTTTCTTT. It specifies CASTLRGGTEAFF.

The gene calls are TRBV13 and TRBJ1-1; perhaps TRBD1 as D (6 bases). CDR1 PRHDT and CDR2 FYEKMQ come from the germline V gene (reference sequence). The CDR3 runs to 15 residues. V dropped 2 bases and J dropped 3 bases, with 13 bases sitting between them. The CDR3 coding sequence is TGTGCCAGCAGCTTACAGGGGAAGGCGGACACTGAAGCTTTCTTT. It encodes CASSLQGKADTEAFF.